A selection of T cell receptor beta chains follows, all from one sample in a study of long-term antiretroviral therapy in people with HIV. Clones were read by immunoSEQ multiplex PCR, and TCRdb kept only the in-frame ones, dropping some. The sample carries tens of thousands of clones, 65% to 80% recorded once. This specimen was unsorted PBMCs, taken 2 years after starting antiretroviral therapy. All receptors come from a woman between 50 and 59 years old with HIV. CDR3s include the opening cysteine and the closing phenylalanine or tryptophan. The order of the fields is V gene, J gene, D gene, CDR3 protein. The D gene is left open where the match is weak.

v_call: TRBV7-9; j_call: TRBJ1-2; d_call: TRBD1; cdr3_aa: CASSLIGGEFNGYTF
v_call: TRBV7-2; j_call: TRBJ1-3; d_call: NA; cdr3_aa: CASSLGISGNTIYF
v_call: TRBV25-1; j_call: TRBJ2-5; d_call: NA; cdr3_aa: CASSAEGRGQETQYF
v_call: TRBV29-1; j_call: TRBJ2-3; d_call: TRBD1; cdr3_aa: CSVERDRGTDTQYF
v_call: TRBV14; j_call: TRBJ1-2; d_call: TRBD1; cdr3_aa: CASSQTRDSPRGYTF
v_call: TRBV4-1; j_call: TRBJ2-2; d_call: NA; cdr3_aa: CASVAGADNTGELFF
v_call: TRBV10-2; j_call: TRBJ2-1; d_call: NA; cdr3_aa: CASKDQRTYNEQFF
v_call: TRBV28; j_call: TRBJ1-5; d_call: NA; cdr3_aa: CASSLGVAGSNQPQHF
v_call: TRBV7-3; j_call: TRBJ2-5; d_call: NA; cdr3_aa: CASSGRGDGETQYF
v_call: TRBV9; j_call: TRBJ2-2; d_call: TRBD1; cdr3_aa: CASSFGTANTGELFF
v_call: TRBV19; j_call: TRBJ1-1; d_call: NA; cdr3_aa: CASSLGGGTEAFF
v_call: TRBV6-4; j_call: TRBJ1-2; d_call: NA; cdr3_aa: CASSGGPGYGYTF
v_call: TRBV5-6; j_call: TRBJ1-2; d_call: NA; cdr3_aa: CASSLGVSSIGYTF
v_call: TRBV5-5; j_call: TRBJ1-1; d_call: TRBD1; cdr3_aa: CASSSRQGNTEAFF
v_call: TRBV10-2; j_call: TRBJ2-3; d_call: NA; cdr3_aa: CASSEDHTTDTQYF
v_call: TRBV5-1; j_call: TRBJ2-1; d_call: TRBD2; cdr3_aa: CASSPGVAGFYNEQFF
v_call: TRBV2; j_call: TRBJ1-3; d_call: NA; cdr3_aa: CASDSSGNTIYF
v_call: TRBV28; j_call: TRBJ1-1; d_call: NA; cdr3_aa: CASSPQGWGNTEAFF
v_call: TRBV30; j_call: TRBJ1-6; d_call: NA; cdr3_aa: CAWKVPPGQLSSYNSPLHF
v_call: TRBV21-1; j_call: TRBJ1-2; d_call: NA; cdr3_aa: CASSKEGEDQSLRTNYGYTF
v_call: TRBV12-5; j_call: TRBJ1-3; d_call: NA; cdr3_aa: CASGSPQGVGNTIYF
v_call: TRBV19; j_call: TRBJ1-1; d_call: TRBD1; cdr3_aa: CASSRGDRRTEAFF
v_call: TRBV4-1; j_call: TRBJ2-5; d_call: TRBD2; cdr3_aa: CASSQAGGQETQYF
v_call: TRBV6-5; j_call: TRBJ2-3; d_call: TRBD1; cdr3_aa: CASTRQGAGYTQYF
v_call: TRBV15; j_call: TRBJ1-1; d_call: TRBD1; cdr3_aa: CATSRKTGMNTEAFF
v_call: TRBV19; j_call: TRBJ2-5; d_call: NA; cdr3_aa: CASSGAGAVGATQYF
v_call: TRBV14; j_call: TRBJ1-2; d_call: NA; cdr3_aa: CASSQEQRIDYGYTF
v_call: TRBV5-5; j_call: TRBJ1-2; d_call: NA; cdr3_aa: CASSLGSTSVSGGGYTF
v_call: TRBV5-4; j_call: TRBJ2-5; d_call: TRBD2; cdr3_aa: CASSLERGRETQYF
v_call: TRBV19; j_call: TRBJ1-2; d_call: TRBD1; cdr3_aa: CASSWTGTYGYTF
v_call: TRBV2; j_call: TRBJ1-1; d_call: NA; cdr3_aa: CASRRTDEAFF
v_call: TRBV9; j_call: TRBJ1-6; d_call: TRBD1; cdr3_aa: CASSQGGAYNSPLHF
v_call: TRBV7-8; j_call: TRBJ1-1; d_call: NA; cdr3_aa: CASWEGVGRRNTEAFF
v_call: TRBV7-3; j_call: TRBJ1-6; d_call: NA; cdr3_aa: CASSLTQNSPLHF
v_call: TRBV5-1; j_call: TRBJ2-1; d_call: NA; cdr3_aa: CASSLEYGDNEQFF
v_call: TRBV7-9; j_call: TRBJ2-5; d_call: NA; cdr3_aa: CASSYGWAKETQYF
v_call: TRBV7-2; j_call: TRBJ1-5; d_call: TRBD1; cdr3_aa: CASSLRTGSGNQPQHF